These 16 T cell receptor beta chains were sequenced from one sample in a study of T cells in Graves' hyperthyroidism and ophthalmopathy. TCR beta CDR3 regions were amplified from RNA. An initial round of RT-PCR targeting the TCR CDR3 relied on the HTBI primer set. MiXCR, applied by TCRdb to the multiplex PCR reads, yields one record per CDR3 protein. The sample yields around 450,000 distinct CDR3 sequences, 15% to 18% seen once. Material: blood. These receptor sequences come from a woman between 18 and 30 years old with Graves' hyperthyroidism.

A few counts support this clonotype. The chain combines TRBV29-1 with TRBJ2-2; D perhaps matches TRBD1 (6 bases). The CDR3 has 13 amino acids. The V end was cut by 3 bases, the J end by 3 bases, with 8 bases between. Germline CDR1 reads SQVTM; CDR2 reads ANQGSEA. For the CDR3, the DNA is TGCAGCGTTGATACAGGGTACACCGGGGAGCTGTTTTTT. Translating it yields CSVDTGYTGELFF.

In this sample, this clonotype turned up many times. The chain couples TRBV7-2 to TRBJ2-3; D ambiguous. V lost 6 bases and J lost 0, with 4 bases in between. The V gene's germline CDR1 is SGHTA and CDR2 FQGNSA. The CDR3 runs to 12 residues. Written as DNA, the CDR3 is TGTGCCAGCAGACAGAGCACAGATACGCAGTATTTT. Encoded protein: CASRQSTDTQYF.

This clonotype was seen at least ten times. The rearrangement links TRBV27 to TRBJ1-1, with D tentatively TRBD1 (6 bases). This CDR3 is built from 13 residues. Trimming left V 5 bases short and J 10 bases short, with 17 bases between. Germline assignment: CDR1 MNHEY and CDR2 SMNVEV (reference sequence). The DNA of the CDR3 is TGTGCCAGCAGTCCTACACGGGGGGGCCGAGCTTTCTTT. Its protein is CASSPTRGGRAFF.

The rearrangement uses TRBV5-1 and TRBJ2-1, with 10 bases aligning to TRBD2. Germline V lookup: CDR1 SGHRS, CDR2 YFSETQ. V trimming: 0 bases; J trimming: 0 bases; junction bases outside the gene matches: 3. CDR3 length equals 17 residues. DNA for the CDR3: TGCGCCAGCAGCTTGGAACTAGCGGGGCTCTCCTACAATGAGCAGTTCTTC. Residues: CASSLELAGLSYNEQFF.

This clonotype occurred many times. The chain links TRBV2 to TRBJ2-3; TRBD2 matches at 7 bases. Germline trimming cut 8 bases from V and 4 bases from J; bases unmatched to any gene: 21. Germline V gene data show CDR1 as SNHLY and CDR2 as FYNNEI. The CDR3 runs to 18 residues. CDR3 loop: CASAFGTGTTFFPDTQYF. The CDR3 DNA sequence: TGTGCCAGCGCTTTTGGTACCGGGACTACTTTCTTTCCAGATACGCAGTATTTT.

This clonotype showed up many times. The chain uses TRBV5-6 and TRBJ2-7; 7 bases are a match to TRBD2. The germline V gene encodes CDR1 SGHDT and CDR2 YYEEEE. The V and J ends lost 4 bases and 0 bases, in that order; junction bases with no gene match: 7. This CDR3 spans 15 amino acids. The CDR3 reads CASSGRDVDSYEQYF. CDR3 sequence (DNA): TGTGCCAGCAGCGGGAGGGACGTGGACTCCTACGAGCAGTACTTC.

The chain uses TRBV11-2 and TRBJ2-7; D gene ambiguous. The V gene lost 8 bases and the J gene lost 0 bases, with 17 bases spanning the gap. Germline V gene data show CDR1 as SGHAT and CDR2 as FQNNGV. The CDR3 has 15 residues. The CDR3 DNA follows: TGTGCCAGCTCCGAAGCCCCCCTCAGCTCCTACGAGCAGTACTTC. Amino acid sequence: CASSEAPLSSYEQYF.

The chain couples TRBV19 to TRBJ2-1, with D unresolved. Trimming cost V 5 bases and J 6 bases, with 11 bases left between them. Germline lookup yields CDR1 LNHDA and CDR2 SQIVND (reference sequence). There are 13 residues in the CDR3. The CDR3 reads CASSVSSVNEQFF. The CDR3 DNA sequence: TGTGCCAGTAGTGTTAGTTCGGTCAATGAGCAGTTCTTC.

This clonotype was counted many times. The chain joins TRBV7-3 to TRBJ2-3, with 7 bases that match TRBD2. Unmatched junction bases numbered 8, after V lost 4 bases and J lost 1 base. The CDR3 has 16 amino acids. Germline V CDR1 and CDR2: SGHTA, FQGTGA. In DNA, the CDR3 is TGTGCCAGCAGCTCCCTTGCGGGAGCGGGCACAGATACGCAGTATTTT. It is translated as CASSSLAGAGTDTQYF.

Many counts were recorded for this clonotype. The chain carries TRBV29-1 and TRBJ1-1, with TRBD1 as a possible D gene (5 bases). The germline V and J ends were trimmed by 7 bases and 1 base, with 10 bases remaining between them. Germline V gene lookup returns CDR1 SQVTM and CDR2 ANQGSEA. The CDR3 contains 12 residues. CDR3 residues: CSGGTANTEAFF. The CDR3 DNA follows: TGCAGCGGGGGGACGGCGAACACTGAAGCTTTCTTT.

At least ten counts were recorded for this clonotype. The chain links TRBV2 to TRBJ2-3; 11 nucleotides align to TRBD2. Trimming cost V 2 bases and J 3 bases; bases outside gene matches: 4. The germline V gene has CDR1 SNHLY and CDR2 FYNNEI. The CDR3 length is 16 residues. In DNA form, the CDR3 reads TGTGCCAGCAGTGAAAGGCTAGCGGGAGGTACAGATACGCAGTATTTT. Translated, it gives CASSERLAGGTDTQYF.

CDR3 sequence (DNA): TGTGCCAGCAGTGTCGACACTAACTATGGCTACACCTTC. This gives the protein CASSVDTNYGYTF. The chain combines TRBV12-3 or TRBV12-4 with TRBJ1-2; D unclear. The CDR3 covers 13 residues. The V end was cut by 5 bases, the J end by 0 bases, with 7 bases between.

This clonotype appeared a few times. The chain employs TRBV19 and TRBJ2-1, with 15 nucleotides matching TRBD2. Trimming at V came to 3 bases and at J to 4 bases, leaving 13 bases not matched to a gene. There are 20 residues in the CDR3. The V gene's germline CDR1 is LNHDA and CDR2 SQIVND (reference sequence). CDR3 sequence (DNA): TGTGCCAGTAGTATCCCCCCAGGACTAGCGGGAGGGCCGCTTTACAATGAGCAGTTCTTC. This gives the protein CASSIPPGLAGGPLYNEQFF.

This clonotype was detected ten times or more. This chain uses TRBV28 with TRBJ2-7; 7 bases line up with TRBD1. The CDR3 sequence is 14 residues long. The junction had 4 bases not matched to a gene; V was cut back by 5 bases and J by 0 bases. Germline V gives CDR1 MDHEN, CDR2 SYDVKM. The CDR3 nucleotides are TGTGCCAGCAGTCGACAGGGCAGCTCCTACGAGCAGTACTTC. Protein product: CASSRQGSSYEQYF.

This clonotype has ten or more counts. One end of the junction fails to match germline, which may point to a read error. V and J are TRBV2 and TRBJ2-1; 7 bases align to TRBD2. The germline V gene has CDR1 SNHLY and CDR2 FYNNEI. There are 15 residues in the CDR3. The CDR3 nucleotides are TGTGCCAGCAGGGATCTAGCGGACTCCGACAATGAGCAGTTCTTC. Translation: CASRDLADSDNEQFF.

This clonotype was found a few times. The V and J genes are TRBV28 and TRBJ1-2, with TRBD1 matching over 12 bases. The CDR3 length is 19 residues. The V gene's germline CDR1 is MDHEN and CDR2 SYDVKM. The ends lost 6 bases at V and 1 base at J; junction bases unmatched: 15. DNA of the CDR3: TGTGCCAGCAGACGCGCCCGGGACAGGGGGCGCCGCCTTAACTATGGCTACACCTTC. Protein product: CASRRARDRGRRLNYGYTF.